Given below is one T cell receptor beta chain in context. This specimen belongs to a study of blood T cell repertoires in COVID-19. Study overall: Collection of acute and convalescent COVID-19 samples took place in the United States, Italy and Spain.

Authors' analysis steps: Estimation of nucleated cell counts was performed using reference gene primer amplification. Libraries were prepared by immunoSEQ multiplex PCR; TCRdb keeps only in-frame clonotypes and omits some of them. V and J calls and clone size come straight from that table; D and trimming were deduced from the DNA. The sample lists about 150,000 clones, approximately 85% seen once, with roughly 0.6% in the top ten. CDR3 length: 15 amino acids. Germline CDR1 reads SGHDT; CDR2 reads YYEEEE. The V gene end was trimmed by 2 bases and the J gene end by 4 bases; junction bases not matched to a gene: 4.

The specimen was peripheral blood. The chain uses TRBV5-6 and TRBJ2-1; 9 bases line up with TRBD2. The receptor was isolated from a man aged 55 to 70 with COVID-19, enrolled during active disease. CDR3: CASSLTSGPYNEQFF. The CDR3 DNA sequence: TGTGCCAGCAGCTTAACTAGCGGGCCGTACAATGAGCAGTTCTTC.